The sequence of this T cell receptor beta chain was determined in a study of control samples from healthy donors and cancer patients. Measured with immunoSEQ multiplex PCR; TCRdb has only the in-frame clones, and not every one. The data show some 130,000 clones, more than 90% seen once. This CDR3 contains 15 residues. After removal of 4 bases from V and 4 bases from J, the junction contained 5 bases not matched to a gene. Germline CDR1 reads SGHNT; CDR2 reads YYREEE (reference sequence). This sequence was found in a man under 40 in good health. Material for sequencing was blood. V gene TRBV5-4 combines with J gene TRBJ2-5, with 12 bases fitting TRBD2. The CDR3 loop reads CASSTPGLAGETQYF. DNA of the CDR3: TGTGCCAGCAGCACACCGGGACTAGCGGGAGAGACCCAGTACTTC. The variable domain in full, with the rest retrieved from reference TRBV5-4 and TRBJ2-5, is ETGVTQSPTHLIKTRGQQVTLRCSSQSGHNTVSWYQQALGQGPQFIFQYYREEENGRGNFPPRFSGLQFPNYSSELNVNALELDDSALYLCASSTPGLAGETQYFGPGTRLLVL.